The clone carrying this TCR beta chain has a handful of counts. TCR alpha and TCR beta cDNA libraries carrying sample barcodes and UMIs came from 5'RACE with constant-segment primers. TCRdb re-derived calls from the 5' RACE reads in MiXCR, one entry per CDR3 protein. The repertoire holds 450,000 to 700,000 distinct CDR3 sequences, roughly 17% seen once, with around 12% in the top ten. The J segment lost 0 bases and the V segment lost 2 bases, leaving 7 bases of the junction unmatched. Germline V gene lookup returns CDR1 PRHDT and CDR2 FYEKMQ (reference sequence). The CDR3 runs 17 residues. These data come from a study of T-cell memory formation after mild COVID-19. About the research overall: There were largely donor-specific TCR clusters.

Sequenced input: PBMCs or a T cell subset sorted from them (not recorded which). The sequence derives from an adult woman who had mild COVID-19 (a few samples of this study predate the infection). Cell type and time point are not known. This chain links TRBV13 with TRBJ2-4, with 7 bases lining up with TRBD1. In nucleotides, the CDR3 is TGTGCCAGCAGCTTACGGACAGGAAGTTTAGCCAAAAACATTCAGTACTTC. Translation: CASSLRTGSLAKNIQYF.